Detailed here is one TCR beta chain. There is no known antigen for this receptor. The input lacks base qualities; no much larger clone sits a single base away. This CDR3 is also generated by other DNA sequences in the sample. V sheds 4 bases and J sheds 5 bases, leaving 11 bases between their ends. Including the terminal cysteine and phenylalanine, the CDR3 comprises 13 residues. The sequence is cut down to CDR3 DNA, 39 bases in frame from base 1. CDR1 is given as SQVTM and CDR2 as ANQGSEA, both from the germline V gene. This sample was taken from a study of blood T cell repertoires in COVID-19 (dated by TCRdb to the early 2020s). Some background on the complete study: Samples from collaborators originated in the United States, Italy and Spain and spanned both the acute and convalescent phases of COVID-19. The prospective study material was composed of cDNA or gDNA derived from T cells, B-cell-depleted T cells, or PBMCs. Subjects who had been exposed to COVID-19, were actively infected with it, or had recovered from it provided the deeply sampled blood TCRbeta repertoires that made up the dataset. The repertoires were released in a freely available public database intended as a resource for research on the immune response to SARS-CoV-2. The samples were drawn from two sources: the first 160 participants of the ongoing ImmuneRACE study, and 1,254 subjects contributed by 6 global collaborators. A de-identified subject ID, COVID-19 status, age in years and sex were almost always included in the sample metadata. HLA class I and class II types, where available, came from metadata supplied by the sample provider rather than from assay-based typing. Results and caveats for the whole study, not just this receptor: The quantity of clinical and demographic metadata differed by source and by participant and was supplied without curation.

In the prospective study, participants were about 18 to 100 years old, resided in about two dozen geographic areas of the United States, and were enrolled through a virtual design. In the prospective study, cohorts were assigned on the basis of participant-reported clinical history obtained from a screening survey and a study questionnaire. For ImmuneRACE Cohort 3, a participant was defined as recovered based on two consecutive negative NP/OP PCR tests, clearance by a healthcare professional, or resolution of symptoms. In the prospective study, mobile phlebotomists collected whole blood, serum and a nasopharyngeal or oropharyngeal swab from each participant. Participants in the prospective study had the option to provide additional blood draws and questionnaires over a roughly two-month period. Prospective study blood samples were shipped either frozen or at room temperature before DNA extraction.

TCRbeta CDR3 regions were amplified from genomic DNA using the immunoSEQ Assay, a bias-controlled multiplex PCR. The paper's data handling went like this. Within the assay, amplification of reference gene primers was used to estimate how many nucleated cells each sample contained. Sequence reads were collapsed and filtered to measure the absolute abundance of every unique TCRbeta CDR3 rearrangement. For each sample, productive Simpson clonality was calculated as the square root of Simpson's diversity index over productive rearrangements. TCRdb re-hosts the immuneACCESS table, in-frame sequences only. Its copies lack some clones; in the studies checked, an unresolved V gene accounts for under half of them, and the cause for the rest is not known. That table gives V, J and clone size, and the DNA gave D and trimming. The sample contains some 250,000 clones, over 75% of them found a single time. Of the sample, around 16% is held by the ten largest clones.

The source is a man aged 18 to 29 who had recovered from COVID-19. Sequencing used PBMCs or T cells enriched from blood (not recorded which). Rearrangement joined TRBV29-1 to TRBJ1-4, with TRBD1 as a weak D call on 6 bases. The sequenced DNA: TGCAGCGTTGCTGGGGGCATCAATGAAAAACTGTTTTTT. The resulting protein is CSVAGGINEKLFF.